The entry below gives a single TCR beta chain sequence along with its context. Its antigen is unknown. The CDR3 ends on some other residue instead of the conserved phenylalanine or tryptophan, so this is likely a read error. RNA was extracted from bulk tissue without any cell sorting. The library came from three nested PCR rounds adapted from ARM-PCR protocols. A single record per CDR3 protein comes from TCRdb applying MiXCR to the multiplex PCR reads. The data contain about 200,000 distinct CDR3 sequences, around 70% of them singletons. Germline V gene lookup returns CDR1 ENHRY and CDR2 SYGVKD. This CDR3 spans 13 amino acids. V gave up 6 bases and J gave up 4 bases, with 13 bases separating them. The data originate from a study of tumor and adjacent non-tumor tissue in lung cancer. Study as a whole: Histology: about a dozen adenocarcinoma, 2 squamous cell carcinoma, 1 small cell lung cancer. Study-wide results and limits: Normal lung showed higher cumulative top 100 clone frequency than tumor. TCR diversity was significantly greater in tumor than normal lung tissue.

The J gene is TRBJ2-7, the V gene TRBV10-3; a possible D gene is TRBD1 (5 bases). The source material was lung tumor tissue. This TCR derives from a man aged 55-75 years with non-small cell lung cancer. CDR3 bases: TGTGCCATCAGGGACACAACGAAATACGAGCAGTACTCC. Protein sequence: CAIRDTTKYEQYS.